This T cell receptor beta chain was obtained from a study of CD8 T cells in Susac syndrome. Blood CD8+ and CD4+ T cells underwent high-throughput TCR beta sequencing. The multiple sclerosis controls consisted of treatment-naive patients with relapsing-remitting disease, either stable or active. Negative isolation was used for CD8+ and CD4+ T cells and FACS enrichment for TEMRA cells. RNA in amounts of roughly 0.5 to 1 ug was reverse transcribed with random hexamers. Multiplex immunoSEQ PCR targeted 54 Vbeta and 13 Jbeta TCR beta segments. TCRdb fed the immunoSEQ multiplex PCR reads into MiXCR, producing one record per CDR3 protein. The sample yields roughly 200,000 distinct CDR3 sequences, roughly 94% seen once. Germline V lookup: CDR1 SEHNR, CDR2 FQNEAQ (reference sequence). CDR3 length: 15 residues. J gave up 7 bases and V 9 bases, and 11 bases lay outside the gene matches.

The sequence was obtained from a human donor with multiple sclerosis. This chain uses TRBV7-9 with TRBJ1-6; 8 bases fit TRBD1. The sequencing input was CD4+ T cells from PBMCs. In nucleotides, the CDR3 is TGTGCCAGTCTCGAGCAGGGGGCACGGAATTCACCCCTCCACTTT. This translates into CASLEQGARNSPLHF.